The clone carrying this T cell receptor (beta chain) was seen ten or more times. The data derive from a study of T cells in Graves' hyperthyroidism and ophthalmopathy. This CDR3 has 17 residues. Per the germline V gene, CDR1 is MNHNS and CDR2 is SASEGT. V lost 5 bases, J lost 2 bases, and 11 bases stayed unmatched. RNA transcripts were the template for amplifying TCR beta CDR3 regions. When the TCR CDR3 underwent first-round RT-PCR, the HTBI primer set was used. TCRdb reprocessed the multiplex PCR reads via MiXCR and lists one record per CDR3 protein. The table records around 480,000 distinct CDR3 sequences, approximately 14% of them present only once.

The origin of this receptor is a woman in her late teens or twenties with Graves' hyperthyroidism. Sequencing used blood. This chain links TRBV6-1 with TRBJ2-5; 10 bases align to TRBD1. CDR3 nucleotides: TGTGCCAGCAGTTTCACTATCGCGGGACAGGGGCAAGAGACCCAGTACTTC. It encodes CASSFTIAGQGQETQYF.